The rows below give T cell receptor beta chains drawn from one sample of a study of beta chain features in type 1 diabetes. TCRdb's table, derived via immunoSEQ multiplex PCR, lists solely in-frame clones and lacks some. The profile shows about 160,000 clones, roughly 60% of them singletons. The sample consisted of naive CD4+ T cells from blood. The origin of the receptors is a man in his thirties or forties with type 1 diabetes. Both conserved end residues are part of each CDR3. A D gene is named only where the DNA matches it firmly. The size entry is marked missing in some rows and otherwise reads once, few, many or a size class.

V gene: TRBV30
J gene: TRBJ1-3
clone size: NA
D gene: NA
CDR3 DNA: TGTGCCTGGAGTGTCATAAACACCATATATTTT
CDR3 protein: CAWSVINTIYF

V gene: TRBV7-2
J gene: TRBJ2-1
clone size: few
D gene: NA
CDR3 DNA: TGTGCCAGCAGCTCCCACAATGAGCAGTTCTTC
CDR3 protein: CASSSHNEQFF

V gene: TRBV30
J gene: TRBJ1-1
clone size: once
D gene: TRBD1
CDR3 DNA: TGTGCCTGGAGCCTGACAGGGGAGACTGAAGCTTTCTTT
CDR3 protein: CAWSLTGETEAFF

V gene: TRBV30
J gene: TRBJ1-5
clone size: NA
D gene: TRBD1
CDR3 DNA: TGTGCCTGGAGTGACAGGGGAGATCAGCCCCAGCATTTT
CDR3 protein: CAWSDRGDQPQHF

V gene: TRBV7-2
J gene: TRBJ2-6
clone size: few
D gene: TRBD1
CDR3 DNA: TGTGCCAGCAGCTGGGACAGGGGGACTGGGGCCAACGTCCTGACTTTC
CDR3 protein: CASSWDRGTGANVLTF

V gene: TRBV11-2
J gene: TRBJ2-5
clone size: few
D gene: TRBD2
CDR3 DNA: TGTGCCAGCAGGCCGACTAGCGGTCAAGAGACCCAGTACTTC
CDR3 protein: CASRPTSGQETQYF

V gene: TRBV7-2
J gene: TRBJ2-3
clone size: NA
D gene: TRBD2
CDR3 DNA: TGTGCCAGCAGCTTAAAGCGGGGGGGCACAGATACGCAGTATTTT
CDR3 protein: CASSLKRGGTDTQYF

V gene: TRBV7-2
J gene: TRBJ2-2
clone size: once
D gene: NA
CDR3 DNA: TGTGCCAGCAGCCCGGACATTTCGAACACCGGGGAGCTGTTTTTT
CDR3 protein: CASSPDISNTGELFF

V gene: TRBV5-1
J gene: TRBJ2-5
clone size: NA
D gene: NA
CDR3 DNA: TGCGCCAGCTCGTGGGTTGCCCATCAAGAGACCCAGTACTTC
CDR3 protein: CASSWVAHQETQYF

V gene: TRBV7-6
J gene: TRBJ2-1
clone size: NA
D gene: NA
CDR3 DNA: TGTGCCAGCAGTAATCTAGGGGGATTCTCCTACAATGAGCAGTTCTTC
CDR3 protein: CASSNLGGFSYNEQFF

V gene: TRBV5-1
J gene: TRBJ2-1
clone size: few
D gene: NA
CDR3 DNA: TGCGCCAGCAGCAGGGACTACAATGAGCAGTTCTTC
CDR3 protein: CASSRDYNEQFF

V gene: TRBV19
J gene: TRBJ2-7
clone size: NA
D gene: NA
CDR3 DNA: TGTGCCAGTAGTAGGGCAGGCACGACCTACGAGCAGTACTTC
CDR3 protein: CASSRAGTTYEQYF

V gene: TRBV7-9
J gene: TRBJ2-1
clone size: NA
D gene: NA
CDR3 DNA: TGTGCCAGCAGCTTGGGCCCTATAGAGGCTCACAATGAGCAGTTCTTC
CDR3 protein: CASSLGPIEAHNEQFF

V gene: TRBV21-1
J gene: TRBJ2-7
clone size: NA
D gene: NA
CDR3 DNA: TGTGCCAGCCCCCCGCGGCGGAGCTCCTACGAGCAGTACTTC
CDR3 protein: CASPPRRSSYEQYF

V gene: TRBV9
J gene: TRBJ2-4
clone size: few
D gene: NA
CDR3 DNA: TGTGCCAGCAGCGTAGGTACGGCCAAAAACATTCAGTACTTC
CDR3 protein: CASSVGTAKNIQYF

V gene: TRBV5-1
J gene: TRBJ2-7
clone size: NA
D gene: NA
CDR3 DNA: TGCGCCAGCAGCCCTACCCCGGGACAAGGGAACGAGCAGTACTTC
CDR3 protein: CASSPTPGQGNEQYF

V gene: TRBV29-1
J gene: TRBJ2-3
clone size: few
D gene: TRBD2
CDR3 DNA: TGCAGCGTTGACGGGACTAGTTTTTTAGATACGCAGTATTTT
CDR3 protein: CSVDGTSFLDTQYF

V gene: TRBV29-1
J gene: TRBJ1-1
clone size: NA
D gene: NA
CDR3 DNA: TGCAGCGGAACAGGACGGGCGAACACTGAAGCTTTCTTT
CDR3 protein: CSGTGRANTEAFF

V gene: TRBV30
J gene: TRBJ2-7
clone size: NA
D gene: NA
CDR3 DNA: TGTGCCTGGAGTGTGAACTCCTACGAGCAGTACTTC
CDR3 protein: CAWSVNSYEQYF

V gene: TRBV11-2
J gene: TRBJ2-3
clone size: NA
D gene: NA
CDR3 DNA: TGTGCCAGCAGCATCTCGACAGCGGATACGCAGTATTTT
CDR3 protein: CASSISTADTQYF

V gene: TRBV4-3
J gene: TRBJ2-5
clone size: once
D gene: TRBD2
CDR3 DNA: TGCGCCAGCAGCCAAGGACTAGCGGGGTTGGAGACCCAGTACTTC
CDR3 protein: CASSQGLAGLETQYF

V gene: TRBV7-8
J gene: TRBJ2-3
clone size: NA
D gene: NA
CDR3 DNA: TGTGCCAGCAGCTATAGCGTAAGCACAGATACGCAGTATTTT
CDR3 protein: CASSYSVSTDTQYF

V gene: TRBV9
J gene: TRBJ1-2
clone size: NA
D gene: TRBD1
CDR3 DNA: TGTGCCAGCAGCGCTCGGGACAGGGGTGACTATGGCTACACCTTC
CDR3 protein: CASSARDRGDYGYTF

V gene: TRBV9
J gene: TRBJ2-3
clone size: few
D gene: TRBD1
CDR3 DNA: TGTGCCAGCAGCGGCGGTCGGGGACAGGGATCAGATACGCAGTATTTT
CDR3 protein: CASSGGRGQGSDTQYF

V gene: TRBV29-1
J gene: TRBJ2-5
clone size: few
D gene: NA
CDR3 DNA: TGCAGCGTTGTCTTATGGGACCAAGAGACCCAGTACTTC
CDR3 protein: CSVVLWDQETQYF

V gene: TRBV5-4
J gene: TRBJ2-3
clone size: NA
D gene: NA
CDR3 DNA: TGTGCCAGCAGCTTGGAACAGGGCACAGATACGCAGTATTTT
CDR3 protein: CASSLEQGTDTQYF

V gene: TRBV18
J gene: TRBJ2-5
clone size: few
D gene: NA
CDR3 DNA: TGTGCCAGCTCACCCTCGGGGTACCCGGACGGGGAGACCCAGTACTTC
CDR3 protein: CASSPSGYPDGETQYF

V gene: TRBV9
J gene: TRBJ2-5
clone size: NA
D gene: NA
CDR3 DNA: TGTGCCAGCAGCGTTGGACAGTTAAGAGAGTCCCAGTACTTC
CDR3 protein: CASSVGQLRESQYF

V gene: TRBV9
J gene: TRBJ2-1
clone size: NA
D gene: NA
CDR3 DNA: TGTGCCAGCAGCGTCGGACAGAACAATGAGCAGTTCTTC
CDR3 protein: CASSVGQNNEQFF

V gene: TRBV7-9
J gene: TRBJ1-2
clone size: NA
D gene: TRBD1
CDR3 DNA: TGTGCCAGCAGCTTAGTGGGACAGGGGCCCAATGGCTACACCTTC
CDR3 protein: CASSLVGQGPNGYTF

V gene: TRBV7-9
J gene: TRBJ2-3
clone size: NA
D gene: NA
CDR3 DNA: TGTGCCAGCGGGGAGAGCACAGATACGCAGTATTTT
CDR3 protein: CASGESTDTQYF

V gene: TRBV30
J gene: TRBJ1-6
clone size: NA
D gene: NA
CDR3 DNA: TGTGCCTGGAGGCGACCCGGGACCCCTAATTCACCCCTCCACTTT
CDR3 protein: CAWRRPGTPNSPLHF

V gene: TRBV18
J gene: TRBJ2-7
clone size: NA
D gene: NA
CDR3 DNA: TGTGCCAGCTCACCTTCACAGCTGAGCTCCTACGAGCAGTACTTC
CDR3 protein: CASSPSQLSSYEQYF

V gene: TRBV7-2
J gene: TRBJ2-5
clone size: NA
D gene: NA
CDR3 DNA: TGTGCCAGCAGTCCAAATGGCCAAGAGACCCAGTACTTC
CDR3 protein: CASSPNGQETQYF

V gene: TRBV7-2
J gene: TRBJ2-2
clone size: NA
D gene: NA
CDR3 DNA: TGTGCCAGCAGCTCCGGACTGAACACCGGGGAGCTGTTTTTT
CDR3 protein: CASSSGLNTGELFF

V gene: TRBV5-4
J gene: TRBJ2-3
clone size: few
D gene: NA
CDR3 DNA: TGTGCCAGCAGCCAAGGGGCAGATACGCAGTATTTT
CDR3 protein: CASSQGADTQYF

V gene: TRBV12-5
J gene: TRBJ2-3
clone size: NA
D gene: TRBD1
CDR3 DNA: TGTGCTAGTGGTGGGACAGGGGATACGCAGTATTTT
CDR3 protein: CASGGTGDTQYF

V gene: TRBV7-2
J gene: TRBJ2-3
clone size: few
D gene: TRBD2
CDR3 DNA: TGTGCCAGCAGCTTAGTGGCCGGGGGGGCAGATACGCAGTATTTT
CDR3 protein: CASSLVAGGADTQYF

V gene: TRBV29-1
J gene: TRBJ2-1
clone size: few
D gene: NA
CDR3 DNA: TGCAGCGTTGAGCCTAGCCCCAAGGGCTCCTACAATGAGCAGTTCTTC
CDR3 protein: CSVEPSPKGSYNEQFF